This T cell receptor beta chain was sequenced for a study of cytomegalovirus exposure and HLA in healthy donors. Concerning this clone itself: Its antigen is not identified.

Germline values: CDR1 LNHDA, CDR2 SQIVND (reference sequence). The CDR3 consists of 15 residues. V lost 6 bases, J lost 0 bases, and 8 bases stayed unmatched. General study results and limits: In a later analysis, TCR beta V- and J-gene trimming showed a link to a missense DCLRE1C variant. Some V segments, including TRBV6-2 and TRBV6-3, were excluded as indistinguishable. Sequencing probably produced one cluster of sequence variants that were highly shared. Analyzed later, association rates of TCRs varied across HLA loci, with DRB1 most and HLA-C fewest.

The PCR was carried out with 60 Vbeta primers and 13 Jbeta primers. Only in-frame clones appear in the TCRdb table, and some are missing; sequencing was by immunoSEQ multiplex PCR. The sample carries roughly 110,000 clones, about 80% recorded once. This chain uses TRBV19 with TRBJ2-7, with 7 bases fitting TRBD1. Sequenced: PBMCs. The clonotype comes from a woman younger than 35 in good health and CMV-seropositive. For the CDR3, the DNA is TGTGCCAGTAGCCCTCAGGGGGTTCGCTCCTACGAGCAGTACTTC. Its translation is CASSPQGVRSYEQYF.